This T cell receptor beta chain derives from a study of cytomegalovirus exposure and HLA in healthy donors. This clone was seen a few times. From germline, CDR1 is MGHDK and CDR2 SYGVNS. The CDR3 consists of 16 residues. V lost 2 bases to trimming and J lost 5 bases, with 18 bases between them. 13 Jbeta primers and 60 Vbeta primers were used for the PCR. Sequencing used immunoSEQ multiplex PCR; TCRdb keeps in-frame clones, though not all of them. There are around 200,000 clones in the sample; 82% occur only once, and roughly 2.5% lies in the top ten. The sequenced sample was PBMCs. The chain has TRBV25-1 and TRBJ2-5; no definite D call. This clonotype was obtained from a middle-aged woman in good health and CMV-seronegative. In DNA form, the CDR3 reads TGTGCCAGCAGTGAAGTAAGGCCTTCTGTCGGGGAGACCCAGTACTTC. As protein: CASSEVRPSVGETQYF.